The source of this T cell receptor (beta chain) is a study of response to subunit inactivated influenza vaccine. This CDR3 has 14 residues. Trimming shortened V by 1 base and J by 2 bases, and 11 bases separated the two germline ends. From germline, CDR1 is DFQATT and CDR2 SNEGSKA (reference sequence). MiXCR was run by TCRdb on the RT-PCR reads, yielding one entry per CDR3 protein. The data show around 190,000 distinct CDR3 sequences, around 14% seen once. Ten or more counts support this clonotype. The sample consisted of CD8+ T cells sorted from PBMCs, taken about 5 days after vaccination. This clonotype was obtained from a man in his fifties who received an inactivated influenza vaccine. The chain has TRBV20-1 and TRBJ1-1; the D gene is possibly TRBD1 (5 bases). DNA of the CDR3: TGCAGTGCTAGAGGCGACAGTATAAACACTGAAGCTTTCTTT. Translating gives CSARGDSINTEAFF.